The T cell receptor beta chain under discussion was sequenced for a study of tumor-infiltrating lymphocytes in localized non-small cell lung cancer. At the level of the study: Patients included smokers and never-smokers with various histologies, some sampled after neoadjuvant chemotherapy. Study-level results: Tumors had more T cell infiltration than uninvolved lung, per TCRbeta sequencing and CD3 counts. Different pieces of the same tissue were used for each assay.

This table comes from immunoSEQ multiplex PCR, and its TCRdb copy is limited to in-frame clones, with some not included. The sample comprises over 10,000 clones, about 74% of which are singletons, and about 13% rests with the top ten. The CDR3 is made up of 9 amino acids. Germline-derived CDR1 and CDR2 are DFQATT and SNEGSKA (reference sequence). V was cut by 6 bases and J by 5 bases, with 4 bases left in between. This clone occurred a few times. Its target is not known. The chain carries TRBV20-1 and TRBJ1-1; D call uncertain. The sample was uninvolved lung tissue not adjacent to the tumor. The receptor was derived from a human donor with non-small cell lung cancer. The CDR3 region has the DNA TGCAGTGCGGGTACTGAAGCTTTCTTT. Translation gives CSAGTEAFF.